The 24 T cell receptor beta chains reported below all come from one sample, sequenced in a study of blood T cell repertoires in COVID-19. Sequenced by immunoSEQ multiplex PCR; TCRdb stores in-frame clones only, minus some. The table lists 120,000 or so clones, 75% to 90% of them singletons. Sequencing was done on a sample of peripheral blood. The receptors here all came from a man between 65 and 79 years old with acute or convalescent COVID-19.

This clone was counted at least ten times. The rearrangement joins TRBV18 to TRBJ1-1; 7 nucleotides align to TRBD1. The CDR3 covers 13 residues. The junction had 7 bases not matched to a gene; V was cut back by 6 bases and J by 6 bases. Germline lookup yields CDR1 KGHSH and CDR2 LQKENI. The chain's CDR3 is CASSFTGEAEAFF. The CDR3 coding sequence is TGTGCCAGCTCTTTCACAGGGGAGGCTGAAGCTTTCTTT.

The V and J genes are TRBV5-1 and TRBJ2-7; TRBD1 matches 11 bases. The V gene end was trimmed by 7 bases and the J gene end by 4 bases; junction bases not matched to a gene: 10. The CDR3 loop spans 15 amino acids. Germline CDR1 is SGHRS and CDR2 is YFSETQ. CDR3: CASDPGTGGIYEQYF. For the CDR3, the DNA is TGCGCCAGCGACCCCGGGACAGGGGGAATTTACGAGCAGTACTTC.

This sequence joins TRBV3-1 (or the pseudogene TRBV3-2) and TRBJ2-4, with D unclear. CDR1 and CDR2 (germline): LGHDT, YNNKEL (reference sequence). The V end lost 5 bases, the J end lost 4 bases, and 6 bases lay between the germline ends. There are 12 residues in the CDR3. CDR3 bases: TGTGCCAGCAGCGTCTCTAAAAACATTCAGTACTTC. This sequence encodes CASSVSKNIQYF.

CDR3: CASSLEAAGAYEQYF. CDR3 bases: TGTGCCAGCAGCTTAGAGGCAGCAGGGGCCTACGAGCAGTACTTC. The chain is built from TRBV11-2 and TRBJ2-7; D perhaps matches TRBD1 (6 bases). The CDR3 is 15 residues long. CDR1 is SGHAT, CDR2 FQNNGV, per germline. V lost 0 bases and J lost 2, with 11 bases in between.

V is TRBV5-4 and J is TRBJ1-2; TRBD1 aligns across 9 bases. V gave up 0 bases and J gave up 2 bases; unmatched junction bases: 2. Germline CDR1 reads SGHNT; CDR2 reads YYREEE (reference sequence). CDR3 length: 15 residues. Here the CDR3 reads CASSLEQGANYGYTF. In nucleotides, the CDR3 is TGTGCCAGCAGCTTGGAACAGGGGGCGAACTATGGCTACACCTTC.

This clone has only a few counts. This chain links TRBV6-5 with TRBJ2-4; TRBD1 is a possible D gene (5 bases). Trimming shortened V by 5 bases and J by 9 bases, and 8 bases separated the two germline ends. This CDR3 contains 11 residues. Germline CDR1 MNHEY, CDR2 SVGAGI. In DNA, the CDR3 is TGTGCCAGCAGTCTTGGGGCCATTCAGTACTTC. Translating it yields CASSLGAIQYF.

The chain combines TRBV5-1 with TRBJ1-4; 7 positions match TRBD1. CDR1 SGHRS and CDR2 YFSETQ come from the germline V gene. There are 16 residues in the CDR3. The trim removed 4 bases at V and 8 bases at J, leaving 14 bases unmatched. The CDR3 sequence is CASSPSDRPRGEKLFF. The CDR3 bases are TGCGCCAGCAGCCCCTCGGACAGGCCTCGGGGGGAAAAACTGTTTTTT.

The chain couples TRBV4-1 to TRBJ2-3; tentative D call: TRBD2 (5 bases). There are 18 residues in the CDR3. Looked up from germline, CDR1 is MGHRA and CDR2 is YSYEKL. Trimming left V 4 bases short and J 6 bases short, with 26 bases between. The CDR3 DNA is TGCGCCAGCAGCCCCTCCGGAGGAGGTGGGAGACCTGATGATACGCAGTATTTT. It translates to CASSPSGGGGRPDDTQYF.

This sequence joins TRBV2 and TRBJ1-1; D may be TRBD1 (5 bases). This CDR3 is built from 15 residues. Germline CDR1 SNHLY, CDR2 FYNNEI. Trimming removed 7 bases from V and 1 base from J, with 16 bases in between. This CDR3 is CASIGAGHGNTEAFF. The CDR3 coding sequence is TGTGCCAGCATCGGAGCGGGGCACGGGAACACTGAAGCTTTCTTT.

The chain carries TRBV11-3 and TRBJ1-1; D is unresolved. Looked up from germline, CDR1 is SGHNT and CDR2 is YENEEA. V was trimmed by 4 bases and J by 12 bases, leaving 15 bases between them. The length of the CDR3 is 12 residues. The CDR3 bases are TGTGCCAGCAGCTCAGGACGCGAGGGAACTTTCTTT. Amino acid sequence: CASSSGREGTFF.

A single count supports this clone. The CDR3 is CASRAPDRGREKLFF. DNA for the CDR3: TGTGCCAGCAGGGCACCGGACAGGGGGCGGGAAAAACTGTTTTTT. The chain combines TRBV28 with TRBJ1-4; 11 bases are shared with TRBD1. V lost 6 bases to trimming and J lost 8 bases; unmatched junction nucleotides: 8. Per the germline V gene, CDR1 is MDHEN and CDR2 is SYDVKM. The CDR3 runs to 15 residues.

This chain uses TRBV6-5 with TRBJ1-6; 8 bases are a match to TRBD1. CDR1 is MNHEY and CDR2 is SVGAGI in the germline V gene. The CDR3 extends over 15 amino acids. J was trimmed by 10 bases and V by 0 bases; bases with no gene match: 5. Here the CDR3 reads CASSYSDRGGSPLHF. DNA for the CDR3: TGTGCCAGCAGTTACTCAGACAGGGGTGGGTCACCCCTCCACTTT.

CDR3 nucleotides: TGTGCCAGCAGCCAAGACCCAGGGGCCTACGAGCAGTACTTC. Its translation: CASSQDPGAYEQYF. The chain joins TRBV3-1 (or the pseudogene TRBV3-2) to TRBJ2-7, with D maybe TRBD1 (6 bases). V was pared by 0 bases and J by 2 bases, with 8 bases between. CDR1 is LGHDT and CDR2 is YNNKEL in the germline V gene (reference sequence). This CDR3 has 14 amino acids.

The V gene is TRBV27, the J gene TRBJ2-7, with a weak D call TRBD2 (5 bases). Trimming removed 8 bases at V and 2 bases at J, with 16 bases between. CDR1 is MNHEY, CDR2 SMNVEV, per germline (reference sequence). CDR3 size: 14 residues. The CDR3 reads CASGTGGGAYEQYF. CDR3 sequence (DNA): TGTGCCAGCGGAACGGGTGGAGGTGCCTACGAGCAGTACTTC.

The chain combines TRBV27 with TRBJ1-2; unclear D gene. The CDR3 totals 13 residues. V lost 3 bases and J 8 bases, leaving 13 bases between the germline ends. The V gene's germline CDR1 is MNHEY and CDR2 SMNVEV (reference sequence). The CDR3 region has the DNA TGTGCCAGCAGTTTCCCGCGGAATTCCGGCTACACCTTC. It yields the protein CASSFPRNSGYTF.

The chain joins TRBV6-5 to TRBJ1-1; unclear D gene. The CDR3 loop spans 13 amino acids. V was cut by 6 bases and J by 3 bases, with 11 bases left in between. Germline CDR1 is MNHEY and CDR2 is SVGAGI. Here the CDR3 DNA reads TGTGCCAGCAGAGACCCCGGGGACACTGAAGCTTTCTTT. Encoded protein: CASRDPGDTEAFF.

This chain connects TRBV28 to TRBJ1-1; 8 bases agree with TRBD1. The junction had 13 bases not matched to a gene; V was cut back by 5 bases and J by 5 bases. Germline-derived CDR1 and CDR2 are MDHEN and SYDVKM. This CDR3 contains 16 residues. The CDR3 coding sequence is TGTGCCAGCAGTCTCGGACAGGGAAACTCTGGGACTGAAGCTTTCTTT. As protein: CASSLGQGNSGTEAFF.

The gene calls are TRBV6-4 and TRBJ2-6; possibly TRBD1 for D (6 bases). Germline V gene sequence: CDR1 MRHNA, CDR2 SNTAGT. Trimming removed 4 bases at V and 2 bases at J, with 12 bases between. CDR3 size: 16 residues. CDR3 protein: CASSAADSAGANVLTF. CDR3 nucleotide sequence: TGTGCCAGCAGTGCCGCGGACAGTGCTGGGGCCAACGTCCTGACTTTC.

This rearrangement joins TRBV18 to TRBJ2-2, with TRBD2 as a possible D gene (5 bases). Germline V gene sequence: CDR1 KGHSH, CDR2 LQKENI. There are 13 residues in the CDR3. Trimming pared 8 bases from V and 4 bases from J, leaving 11 bases between. CDR3 region: CASRGWLTGELFF. CDR3 DNA sequence: TGTGCCAGCCGGGGATGGCTCACCGGGGAGCTGTTTTTT.

The chain recombines TRBV6-4 with TRBJ2-1; D ambiguous. In germline, CDR1 is MRHNA, CDR2 SNTAGT. Trimming took 6 bases from V and 4 from J, leaving 19 bases between them. CDR3 length equals 16 residues. This chain's CDR3 is CASSVMPRLGYNEQFF. CDR3 nucleotide sequence: TGTGCCAGCAGCGTAATGCCCAGGCTTGGGTACAATGAGCAGTTCTTC.

This chain uses TRBV20-1 with TRBJ1-6, with D tentatively TRBD1 (5 bases). Between the trimmed V and J ends, which lost 3 bases and 8 bases, there was a span of 17 bases. Germline CDR1 and CDR2: DFQATT and SNEGSKA (reference sequence). The CDR3 runs to 15 residues. CDR3 bases: TGCAGTGCTAGTAGGAAACGGGGGTGGGATTCACCCCTCCACTTT. Translation gives CSASRKRGWDSPLHF.

CDR3 residues: CAWSPAGFYGYTF. The DNA for the CDR3 is TGTGCCTGGAGCCCAGCAGGTTTCTATGGCTACACCTTC. The chain is built from TRBV30 and TRBJ1-2; the D is unclear. Trimming left V 3 bases short and J 4 bases short, with 12 bases between. From germline, CDR1 is GTSNPN and CDR2 SVGIG (reference sequence). CDR3 length: 13 amino acids.

This chain joins TRBV6-5 and TRBJ2-5, with 8 bases fitting TRBD2. The CDR3 extends over 15 amino acids. The trim removed 0 bases at V and 5 bases at J, leaving 5 bases unmatched. The germline V gene encodes CDR1 MNHEY and CDR2 SVGAGI. The CDR3 loop reads CASSYSITGGETQYF. CDR3 coding DNA: TGTGCCAGCAGTTACTCGATCACGGGGGGGGAGACCCAGTACTTC.

A single count supports this clone. The rearrangement uses TRBV19 and TRBJ1-1; 7 bases are a match to TRBD1. J gave up 0 bases and V 6 bases, and 7 bases lay outside the gene matches. The V gene's germline CDR1 is LNHDA and CDR2 SQIVND (reference sequence). This CDR3 spans 15 amino acids. The CDR3 DNA is TGTGCCAGTAGCCATGGGGACAGAGTGAACACTGAAGCTTTCTTT. Protein sequence: CASSHGDRVNTEAFF. The whole variable domain, filled in from reference TRBV19 and TRBJ1-1, reads DGGITQSPKYLFRKEGQNVTLSCEQNLNHDAMYWYRQDPGQGLRLIYYSQIVNDFQKGDIAEGYSVSREKKESFPLTVTSAQKNPTAFYLCASSHGDRVNTEAFFGQGTRLTVV.